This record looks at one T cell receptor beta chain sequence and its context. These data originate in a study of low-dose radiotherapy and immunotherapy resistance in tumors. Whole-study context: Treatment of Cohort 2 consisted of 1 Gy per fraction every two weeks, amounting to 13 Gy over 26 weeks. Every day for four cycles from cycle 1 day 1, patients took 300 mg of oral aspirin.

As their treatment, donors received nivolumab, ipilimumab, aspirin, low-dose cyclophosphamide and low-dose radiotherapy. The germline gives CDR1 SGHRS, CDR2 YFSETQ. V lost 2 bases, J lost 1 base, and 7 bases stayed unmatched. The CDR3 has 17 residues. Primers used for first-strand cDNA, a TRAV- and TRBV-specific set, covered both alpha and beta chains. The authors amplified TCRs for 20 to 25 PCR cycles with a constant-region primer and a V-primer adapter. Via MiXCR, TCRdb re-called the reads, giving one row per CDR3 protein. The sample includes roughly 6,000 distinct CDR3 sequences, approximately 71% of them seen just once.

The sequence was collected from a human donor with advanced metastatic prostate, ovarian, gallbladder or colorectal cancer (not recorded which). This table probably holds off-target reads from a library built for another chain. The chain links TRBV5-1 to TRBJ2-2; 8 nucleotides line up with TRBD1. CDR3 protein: CASSFPLGQGNTGELFF. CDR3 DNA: TGCGCCAGCAGCTTCCCCCTCGGACAGGGGAACACCGGGGAGCTGTTTTTT.